This T cell receptor beta chain was captured in a study of radiotherapy plus CTLA-4 blockade in lung cancer. General study results and limits: In blood, early T cell clone dynamics reportedly predicted response best, together with interferon-beta.

CDR3 size: 15 residues. Trimming left V 5 bases short and J 5 bases short, with 18 bases between. CDR1 is SGHTA, CDR2 FQGNSA, per germline. Regarding this clone: The antigen remains undetermined.

Here immunoSEQ multiplex PCR was the method, and the copy in TCRdb shows in-frame clones only, minus some. The table includes about 40,000 clones, approximately 86% detected once. The rearrangement joins TRBV7-2 to TRBJ1-1; tentatively, D is TRBD1 (6 bases). The clonotype was recovered from a human donor with non-small cell lung cancer whose response to radiotherapy plus ipilimumab could not be evaluated. The source material was peripheral blood, sampled from a patient treated with radiotherapy plus ipilimumab. CDR3 coding DNA: TGTGCCAGCAGCCGGGGGGGCTCATCGGAGACTGAAGCTTTCTTT. This sequence encodes CASSRGGSSETEAFF. Full variable domain (outside the CDR3, taken from reference TRBV7-2 and TRBJ1-1): GAGVSQSPSNKVTEKGKDVELRCDPISGHTALYWYRQSLGQGLEFLIYFQGNSAPDKSGLPSDRFSAERTGGSVSTLTIQRTQQEDSAVYLCASSRGGSSETEAFFGQGTRLTVV.